The source of this TCR beta chain is a study of T-cell memory formation after mild COVID-19. General observations from the study: Contracting clones from day 15 to 85 showed balanced CD4/CD8; later expanders favored CD4+. Most CD4+ clones that shrank were in CM and EM, while CD8+ ones turned up in EMRA. Pre-infection memory already had some responding clones, implying cross-reactive memory joined.

Unmatched junction bases numbered 3, after V lost 2 bases and J lost 4 bases. This CDR3 is built from 14 residues. The germline V gene has CDR1 SEHNR and CDR2 FQNEAQ (reference sequence). Constant-segment primers served in 5'RACE that generated TCR alpha and TCR beta cDNA libraries bearing sample barcodes and UMIs. TCRdb reanalysed the 5' RACE reads using MiXCR and keeps one entry per CDR3 protein. Of 200,000 to 300,000 distinct CDR3 sequences in the sample, over 15% are singletons; the top ten hold more than 20%. This clonotype came up a few times. Antigen: not known. The V and J genes are TRBV7-9 and TRBJ2-3, with TRBD2 matching over 7 bases. This TCR was recovered from a man between 18 and 29 years old who had mild COVID-19 (a few samples of this study predate the infection). Cell type and time point are not known. Source material: PBMCs or a T cell subset sorted from them (not recorded which). The DNA of the CDR3 is TGTGCCAGCAGCTTACCCCTAGCGGCAGATACGCAGTATTTT. Translated, it gives CASSLPLAADTQYF.